What follows is one T cell receptor beta chain and its context. Antigen unknown. This sample was taken from a study of T cell repertoires in cytomegalovirus infection. Background on the study: HLA-B-restricted CMV epitopes that are well studied, plus recently identified HLA-C-restricted ones, were used by the study. Public signatures in TCR beta pointed to CMV infection and matching HLA type.

TCRdb analysed the reads with MiXCR anew, one entry per CDR3 protein. The table has some 920,000 distinct CDR3 sequences, around 32% seen once. Study-level findings and limits: CMV carriers with the relevant HLA were identified by cumulative public TCR beta family frequency. Dominating the ex vivo response were HLA-C-restricted CMV-specific TCR beta clonotypes.

The length of the CDR3 is 14 residues. Germline loops: CDR1 LNHDA, CDR2 SQIVND (reference sequence). V dropped 5 bases and J dropped 4 bases, with 15 bases sitting between them. The sequence was obtained from a human donor in good health (CMV status not recorded). Some clones in this sample may be carry-over from other donors' samples. This chain uses TRBV19 with TRBJ2-7; the D is unclear. The sequences come from cultured CD8+ T cells from PBMCs, collected from culture after CMV antigen stimulation. The CDR3 DNA is TGTGCCAGTAGTCCAGCCGCTGGCGGATACGAGCAGTACGTC. Its translation: CASSPAAGGYEQYV.